Listed below are T cell receptor beta chains from one sample, sequenced in a study of technical replicates of blood from a handful of donors. Here immunoSEQ multiplex PCR was the method, and the copy in TCRdb shows in-frame clones only, minus some. The data hold 15,000 to 20,000 clones, with around nine tenths observed a single time. Source material: PBMCs. The origin of the receptors is a human donor in good health. Each CDR3 is given with its conserved first and last residue. Fields, in order: J gene, D gene, clone size, V gene, CDR3 protein, CDR3 DNA. A D gene is named only where the DNA matches it firmly. Rows may omit the clone size; those that give it use once, few, many or a size class.

>TRBJ2-7|NA|NA|TRBV13
CASSVPGQTVDEQYF
TGTGCCAGCTCGGTCCCGGGACAAACCGTCGACGAGCAGTACTTC
>TRBJ2-7|TRBD2|NA|TRBV11-3
CASSFPPGTSGGSSYEQYF
TGTGCCAGCAGCTTCCCCCCCGGGACTAGCGGAGGGAGCTCCTACGAGCAGTACTTC
>TRBJ2-1|TRBD2|once|TRBV5-6
CASSFGLAGDNEQFF
TGTGCCAGCAGCTTCGGGCTAGCGGGTGACAATGAGCAGTTCTTC
>TRBJ1-5|TRBD1|NA|TRBV18
CASSLDRGLGQPQHF
TGTGCCAGCTCACTTGACAGGGGGCTCGGTCAGCCCCAGCATTTT
>TRBJ2-7|TRBD1|NA|TRBV28
CASSLNWQGAYEQYF
TGTGCCAGCAGTTTAAATTGGCAGGGGGCCTACGAGCAGTACTTC
>TRBJ2-3|TRBD2|NA|TRBV10-3
CAISGSGSSTDTQYF
TGTGCCATCAGTGGTAGCGGGAGCTCCACAGATACGCAGTATTTT
>TRBJ2-7|NA|NA|TRBV2
CASSEVRGAAEQYF
TGTGCCAGCAGTGAGGTCCGGGGAGCCGCCGAGCAGTACTTC
>TRBJ1-1|NA|few|TRBV7-9
CASSFRPGQSLTNTEAFF
TGTGCCAGCAGCTTTAGGCCAGGACAGTCCCTTACGAACACTGAAGCTTTCTTT
>TRBJ1-2|NA|NA|TRBV7-8
CASSLVEVSTGGYTF
TGTGCCAGCAGCTTAGTGGAGGTTTCAACGGGCGGCTACACCTTC
>TRBJ2-5|TRBD1|NA|TRBV5-6
CASSLDRVETQYF
TGTGCCAGCAGCCTGGACAGGGTGGAGACCCAGTACTTC
>TRBJ2-5|TRBD1|NA|TRBV18
CASSRGTGGQETQYF
TGTGCCAGCTCACGGGGGACAGGGGGCCAGGAGACCCAGTACTTC
>TRBJ2-7|TRBD2|NA|TRBV7-9
CASRSSGRDNYEQYF
TGTGCCAGCAGGAGTAGCGGGAGGGATAACTACGAGCAGTACTTC
>TRBJ2-2|TRBD2|NA|TRBV6-1
CASRGTSEAGELFF
TGTGCCAGCAGGGGGACTAGCGAGGCCGGGGAGCTGTTTTTT
>TRBJ2-3|NA|NA|TRBV6-5
CASSYSGTSTDTQYF
TGTGCCAGCAGTTACTCCGGGACTAGCACAGATACGCAGTATTTT
>TRBJ2-7|TRBD1|NA|TRBV4-1
CASSQDRFYEQYF
TGCGCCAGCAGCCAGGACAGGTTCTACGAGCAGTACTTC
>TRBJ2-3|TRBD1|NA|TRBV30
CAWNIGTGPSDTQYF
TGTGCCTGGAATATCGGGACAGGTCCTTCGGATACGCAGTATTTT
>TRBJ2-5|TRBD1|once|TRBV30
CAWSTGQREWETQYF
TGTGCCTGGAGTACGGGACAGCGTGAATGGGAGACCCAGTACTTC
>TRBJ2-7|TRBD2|NA|TRBV4-2
CASSQESGGYEQYF
TGTGCCAGCAGCCAAGAGTCGGGGGGATACGAGCAGTACTTC
>TRBJ2-7|TRBD2|NA|TRBV14
CASRTSGGNYEQYF
TGTGCCAGCAGGACTAGCGGAGGGAATTACGAGCAGTACTTC
>TRBJ1-2|TRBD1|NA|TRBV6-5
CASSPQGGYGYTF
TGTGCCAGCAGTCCCCAGGGGGGCTATGGCTACACCTTC
>TRBJ2-1|TRBD2|NA|TRBV27
CASSPRRFAGGSYNEQFF
TGTGCCAGCAGTCCACGGAGGTTCGCGGGGGGCTCCTACAATGAGCAGTTCTTC
>TRBJ2-3|NA|NA|TRBV2
CASSMYRTDTQYF
TGTGCCAGCAGTATGTATCGCACAGATACGCAGTATTTT
>TRBJ2-6|NA|NA|TRBV6-6
CASSTVGSGANVLTF
TGTGCCAGCAGTACAGTGGGCTCTGGGGCCAACGTCCTGACTTTC
>TRBJ2-1|TRBD2|NA|TRBV5-1
CASSLSGLAGVWEQFF
TGCGCCAGCAGCTTGTCGGGACTAGCGGGAGTATGGGAGCAGTTCTTC
>TRBJ2-3|NA|NA|TRBV2
CASTKDYADTQYF
TGTGCCAGCACTAAGGACTACGCAGATACGCAGTATTTT
>TRBJ2-2|NA|once|TRBV10-3
CAISELDSPNTGELFF
TGTGCCATCAGTGAGTTGGACAGCCCGAACACCGGGGAGCTGTTTTTT
>TRBJ2-5|TRBD1|NA|TRBV4-2
CASSQDGDRGRETQYF
TGTGCCAGCAGCCAAGACGGAGACAGGGGGCGAGAGACCCAGTACTTC
>TRBJ2-2|TRBD2|NA|TRBV5-1
CASSYLAAQNTGELFF
TGCGCCAGCAGCTACCTAGCGGCCCAGAACACCGGGGAGCTGTTTTTT
>TRBJ2-6|NA|NA|TRBV11-1
CASSRTGQPSGANVLTF
TGTGCCAGCAGCCGCACAGGACAGCCCTCTGGGGCCAACGTCCTGACTTTC
>TRBJ1-1|NA|NA|TRBV14
CASSPLGHLGTEAFF
TGTGCCAGCAGCCCCCTGGGCCATCTGGGCACTGAAGCTTTCTTT
>TRBJ1-3|NA|NA|TRBV5-1
CASSLLSSGNTIYF
TGCGCCAGCAGCTTATTGAGCTCTGGAAACACCATATATTTT
>TRBJ2-3|TRBD2|NA|TRBV28
CASSLQGLAGVEDTQYF
TGTGCCAGCAGTTTACAAGGACTAGCGGGAGTTGAAGATACGCAGTATTTT
>TRBJ2-7|TRBD2|once|TRBV11-2
CASSLQREVPYEQYF
TGTGCCAGCAGCTTACAGCGGGAGGTTCCCTACGAGCAGTACTTC
>TRBJ1-2|TRBD1|NA|TRBV28
CATRGTLRGTSYGYTF
TGTGCCACCAGGGGGACTCTCCGGGGCACGTCCTATGGCTACACCTTC
>TRBJ1-4|NA|NA|TRBV18
CASSIRPNEKLFF
TGTGCCAGCTCAATCAGGCCCAATGAAAAACTGTTTTTT
>TRBJ2-7|TRBD1|once|TRBV5-1
CASSLGTGREQYF
TGCGCCAGCAGCTTAGGGACAGGACGAGAGCAGTACTTC
>TRBJ1-3|NA|NA|TRBV6-1
CASTPAGAGGNTIYF
TGTGCCAGCACGCCGGCGGGAGCGGGCGGAAACACCATATATTTT
>TRBJ2-7|TRBD2|once|TRBV30
CAWSVRLAGPGEQYF
TGTGCCTGGAGTGTACGCCTAGCGGGGCCGGGCGAGCAGTACTTC
>TRBJ1-2|NA|NA|TRBV5-1
CASSRVSSGMGSGYTF
TGCGCCAGCAGCCGCGTAAGCTCCGGGATGGGGAGCGGCTACACCTTC
>TRBJ1-2|TRBD1|NA|TRBV9
CASSTGTGDIYGYTF
TGTGCCAGCAGCACCGGGACAGGGGATATCTATGGCTACACCTTC